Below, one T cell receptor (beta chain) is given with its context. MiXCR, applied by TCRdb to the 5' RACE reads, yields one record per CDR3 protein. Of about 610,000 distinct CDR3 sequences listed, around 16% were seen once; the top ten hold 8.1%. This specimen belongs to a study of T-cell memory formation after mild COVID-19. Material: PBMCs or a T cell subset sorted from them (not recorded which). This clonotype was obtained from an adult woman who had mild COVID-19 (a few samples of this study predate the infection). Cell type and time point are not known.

CDR3 nucleotides: TGCAGTGCGCTGACAGGGGGCCATGGCTACACCTTC. Amino acids: CSALTGGHGYTF. The chain recombines TRBV20-1 with TRBJ1-2; 10 bases map to TRBD1. The CDR3 is made up of 12 amino acids. The trim removed 6 bases at V and 6 bases at J, leaving 4 bases unmatched. Germline V gene sequence: CDR1 DFQATT, CDR2 SNEGSKA (reference sequence).